These T cell receptor beta chains were read from a single sample in a study of PD-L1 blockade in urothelial cancer. TCRdb's copy holds only in-frame clones and misses some; the assay was immunoSEQ multiplex PCR. The data show 40,000 to 45,000 clones, with 83% seen just once and around 15% held by the top ten. Specimen: PBMCs, collected around atezolizumab (anti-PD-L1) treatment. The receptors were sampled from a man aged 60-69 years with urothelial cancer. Each CDR3 is given with its conserved first and last residue. The D gene is left open where the match is weak.

J gene: TRBJ1-6; D gene: NA; V gene: TRBV19; CDR3 DNA: TGTGCCAGTAGTATTGTAATTCCGGGAGAAAGCTCCTATAATTCACCCCTCCACTTT; CDR3 protein: CASSIVIPGESSYNSPLHF
J gene: TRBJ1-6; D gene: NA; V gene: TRBV11-2; CDR3 DNA: TGTGCCAGCAGCACCAATCCCCGACAGTATAATTCACCCCTCCACTTT; CDR3 protein: CASSTNPRQYNSPLHF
J gene: TRBJ1-4; D gene: NA; V gene: TRBV21-1; CDR3 DNA: TGTGCCAGCAGCAAAAGACAACCCCAATCTAATGAAAAACTGTTTTTT; CDR3 protein: CASSKRQPQSNEKLFF
J gene: TRBJ2-1; D gene: TRBD2; V gene: TRBV11-2; CDR3 DNA: TGTGCCAGCTCACTCACTAGCGGGGACTACAATGAGCAGTTCTTC; CDR3 protein: CASSLTSGDYNEQFF
J gene: TRBJ1-2; D gene: TRBD1; V gene: TRBV28; CDR3 DNA: TGTGCCAGCAGTTTTCGGGACAGGGGTGACTATGGCTACACCTTC; CDR3 protein: CASSFRDRGDYGYTF
J gene: TRBJ1-4; D gene: NA; V gene: TRBV27; CDR3 DNA: TGTGCCAGCAGTACAGCCGGGACTTCGGATGAAAAACTGTTTTTT; CDR3 protein: CASSTAGTSDEKLFF
J gene: TRBJ1-2; D gene: TRBD1; V gene: TRBV5-1; CDR3 DNA: TGCGCCAGCAGCTCCGGACAGGGGGAACTATGGGGCTACACCTTC; CDR3 protein: CASSSGQGELWGYTF
J gene: TRBJ1-6; D gene: NA; V gene: TRBV6-5; CDR3 DNA: TGTGCCAGCCATCAGGGTACTAATTCACCCCTCCACTTT; CDR3 protein: CASHQGTNSPLHF
J gene: TRBJ2-4; D gene: TRBD1; V gene: TRBV11-2; CDR3 DNA: TGTGCCAGCAGCGTCGAGGACAGGGTAAACATTCAGTACTTC; CDR3 protein: CASSVEDRVNIQYF
J gene: TRBJ1-4; D gene: NA; V gene: TRBV4-1; CDR3 DNA: TGCGCCAGCAGCCCTTTAATGGGGCCAACTAATGAAAAACTGTTTTTT; CDR3 protein: CASSPLMGPTNEKLFF
J gene: TRBJ1-4; D gene: TRBD1; V gene: TRBV28; CDR3 DNA: TGTGCCAGCAGTGCAGGGGGCGCAACTAATGAAAAACTGTTTTTT; CDR3 protein: CASSAGGATNEKLFF
J gene: TRBJ2-1; D gene: NA; V gene: TRBV30; CDR3 DNA: TGTGCCTGGAGGGCAGGAATACATAATGAGCAGTTCTTC; CDR3 protein: CAWRAGIHNEQFF
J gene: TRBJ1-4; D gene: TRBD1; V gene: TRBV9; CDR3 DNA: TGTGCCAGCAGCGTAGGGCGGGACAGTGGAAAACTGTTTTTT; CDR3 protein: CASSVGRDSGKLFF
J gene: TRBJ1-2; D gene: TRBD1; V gene: TRBV15; CDR3 DNA: TGTGCCACCAGCCATGGACAGGAAGTGAACTATGGCTACACCTTC; CDR3 protein: CATSHGQEVNYGYTF
J gene: TRBJ1-1; D gene: NA; V gene: TRBV6-6; CDR3 DNA: TGTGCCAGCAGTTCAAGTAGAAACACTGAAGCTTTCTTT; CDR3 protein: CASSSSRNTEAFF
J gene: TRBJ2-7; D gene: TRBD1; V gene: TRBV6-6; CDR3 DNA: TGTGCCAGCAGTAATAGGGACAGGGCTCGGAACGAGCAGTACTTC; CDR3 protein: CASSNRDRARNEQYF
J gene: TRBJ2-3; D gene: NA; V gene: TRBV6-1; CDR3 DNA: TGTGCCAGCAGTGAAGCGTTTCGGGGGAGCACAGATACGCAGTATTTT; CDR3 protein: CASSEAFRGSTDTQYF
J gene: TRBJ2-1; D gene: NA; V gene: TRBV7-3; CDR3 DNA: TGTGCCAGCAGCTTAGGAGGCCAGAACAATGAGCAGTTCTTC; CDR3 protein: CASSLGGQNNEQFF
J gene: TRBJ1-5; D gene: NA; V gene: TRBV2; CDR3 DNA: TGTGCCAGCAGTGAAGATCGAGATCAGCCCCAGCATTTT; CDR3 protein: CASSEDRDQPQHF
J gene: TRBJ2-2; D gene: NA; V gene: TRBV9; CDR3 DNA: TGTGCCAGCAGCGCAGAAACGTGGACCGGGGAGCTGTTTTTT; CDR3 protein: CASSAETWTGELFF